This T cell receptor (beta chain) was sequenced during a study of blood T cell repertoires in COVID-19. Study in general: Specimens from acute and convalescent COVID-19 originated in the United States, Italy and Spain. T cells, B-cell-depleted T cells, or PBMCs supplied cDNA or gDNA.

Per the study methods: Amplification of reference gene primers provided the estimated nucleated cell counts. Produced via immunoSEQ multiplex PCR; TCRdb's table is partial and in-frame only. Clone size and the V and J calls come from that table; the DNA yielded D and trimming. Here the sample spans around 370,000 clones, about 87% being singletons. Germline CDR1 SGHNT, CDR2 YENEEA. V gave up 1 base and J gave up 11 bases; unmatched junction bases: 5. The CDR3 length is 14 residues. This sequence joins TRBV11-3 and TRBJ1-6; 7 positions match TRBD1. Input material: peripheral blood. The source of this sequence is a woman aged 45-65 years with COVID-19, enrolled during active disease. The CDR3 spells CASSLVATGTPLHF. The CDR3 DNA sequence: TGTGCCAGCAGCTTAGTCGCGACAGGGACACCCCTCCACTTT.